This T cell receptor beta chain originates from a study of blood T cell repertoires in COVID-19 (dated by TCRdb to 2018 to 2020). As for the study more broadly: Samples from collaborators originated in the United States, Italy and Spain and spanned both the acute and convalescent phases of COVID-19. The material from the prospective study consisted of cDNA or gDNA derived from T cells, B-cell-depleted T cells, or PBMCs. Deeply sampled blood TCRbeta repertoires from subjects exposed to, actively infected with, or recovered from COVID-19 were included in the dataset. The repertoires were released in a freely available public database meant as a resource for research on the immune response to SARS-CoV-2. Samples came from the ongoing ImmuneRACE study (first 160 participants) plus 1,254 subjects from 6 global collaborators. The sample metadata nearly always contained a de-identified subject ID, COVID-19 status, age in years and sex. Where available, HLA class I and class II types were obtained from metadata supplied by the sample provider rather than from assay-based typing. What the work shows at the level of the full study, not this receptor alone: The quantity of clinical and demographic metadata differed by source and by participant and was supplied without curation.

TCRbeta CDR3 regions were amplified from genomic DNA by means of the immunoSEQ Assay, a bias-controlled multiplex PCR. The study's processing was this. Within the assay, amplification of reference gene primers was used to estimate how many nucleated cells each sample contained. To quantify the absolute abundance of each unique TCRbeta CDR3 rearrangement, sequence reads were collapsed and filtered. Productive Simpson clonality was computed per sample as the square root of Simpson's diversity index over productive rearrangements. This immuneACCESS table, as held by TCRdb, lists in-frame sequences with V and J called but not all clones. Of the missing ones, under half trace to an unresolved V gene in checked studies; the others have no known cause. V and J calls and clone size are those listed in that table; D and trimming were worked out from the DNA. The sample records around 270,000 clones, around nine tenths of which are singletons. The ten top clones hold approximately 9.8% of the sample.

V ends up 0 bases short and J 8 bases short, with an unmatched junction base count of 4. The CDR3 starts with the cysteine, ends with the phenylalanine, and has 16 residues. Just CDR3 DNA is preserved here, 48 bases in frame from base 1. Reading the germline V gene (reference sequence) gives CDR1 SGHNT and CDR2 YYREEE. As for this clone: There is no known antigen for this receptor. One base away there is no much larger clone; base qualities are not given.

Samples from volunteer blood donors who had recovered from COVID-19 were contributed by a second Seattle source. Whole blood was collected in K2EDTA tubes by collaborating institutions according to the institutions' own protocols. For TCRbeta analysis, collaborators shipped samples as frozen whole blood, isolated PBMCs, or DNA extracted from either of those sample types. Sequenced sample: peripheral blood. The chain is encoded by TRBV5-4 joined to TRBJ2-1; 14 bases in the junction line up with TRBD2. This receptor was taken from a man aged 40-55 years who had recovered from COVID-19. DNA sequence: TGTGCCAGCAGCTTGGGGGGACTAGCGGGAGTAGATGAGCAGTTCTTC. This yields the protein CASSLGGLAGVDEQFF.